Below, 27 T cell receptor beta chains from the same sample are listed, as sequenced in a study of shared clonotypes between healthy human individuals. The protocol was immunoSEQ multiplex PCR, while the TCRdb copy is restricted to in-frame clones and leaves out a portion. The repertoire has under 1,100,000 clones, 70% to 80% of them found once; the top ten carry around 0.6%. Sequenced material: memory CD4+ T cells from PBMCs. Subset of the sample: CD45RA-negative fraction. The receptors were gathered from a young man in good health. Some clones in this sample may be carry-over from other donors' samples.

In regard to this clone: This specimen includes other DNA sequences encoding the same CDR3. This chain uses TRBV28 with TRBJ1-4; D gene uncertain. The ends were cut back, 4 bases at V and 8 bases at J, with 8 bases in the middle. This CDR3 is 12 amino acids long. The germline V gene has CDR1 MDHEN and CDR2 SYDVKM. The CDR3 DNA reads as TGTGCCAGCAGTTCCGGTGGAGAAAAACTGTTTTTT. It codes for CASSSGGEKLFF.

The chain recombines TRBV5-1 with TRBJ2-5, with D uncertain. The CDR3 has 11 amino acids. V lost 3 bases to trimming and J lost 9 bases, with 9 bases between them. The V gene's germline CDR1 is SGHRS and CDR2 YFSETQ. CDR3 sequence: CASSSQQSQYF. Written as DNA, the CDR3 is TGCGCCAGCAGCTCGCAACAGTCCCAGTACTTC.

The chain combines TRBV7-2 with TRBJ2-5; 7 bases line up with TRBD2. Germline assignment: CDR1 SGHTA and CDR2 FQGNSA. The CDR3 is made up of 13 amino acids. After removal of 4 bases from V and 5 bases from J, the junction contained 4 bases not matched to a gene. The CDR3 nucleotides are TGTGCCAGCAGCTGGGGGGGGACGGAGACCCAGTACTTC. Its translation: CASSWGGTETQYF.

This clone was detected only once. The J gene is TRBJ1-5, the V gene TRBV28; 9 bases line up with TRBD1. CDR1 is MDHEN and CDR2 is SYDVKM in the germline V gene. Trimming removed 3 bases from V and 6 bases from J; junction bases left unmatched: 9. The CDR3 covers 16 residues. CDR3 sequence: CASSLSGQGNGQPQHF. CDR3 bases: TGTGCCAGCAGTTTGTCCGGACAGGGGAATGGTCAGCCCCAGCATTTT.

This chain connects TRBV5-1 to TRBJ2-5; D assignment may be TRBD1 or TRBD2 (5 bases each). CDR1 SGHRS and CDR2 YFSETQ come from the germline V gene. This CDR3 region has 14 residues. V lost 3 bases and J lost 5, with 14 bases in between. CDR3 sequence (DNA): TGCGCCAGCAGCTCGGGACGTCTAGGGGAGACCCAGTACTTC. It codes for CASSSGRLGETQYF.

This sequence joins TRBV2 and TRBJ2-2, with TRBD1 matching over 8 bases. The V and J ends lost 7 bases and 6 bases, in that order; junction bases with no gene match: 7. In germline, CDR1 is SNHLY, CDR2 FYNNEI. This CDR3 is built from 14 residues. The CDR3 DNA reads as TGTGCCAGCAAGACGGACAGGGTTGCCGGGGAGCTGTTTTTT. Its protein product is CASKTDRVAGELFF.

The gene calls are TRBV27 and TRBJ1-1, with D possibly matching TRBD1 (5 bases). Germline assignment: CDR1 MNHEY and CDR2 SMNVEV (reference sequence). The CDR3 runs 13 residues. Trimming left V 4 bases short and J 1 base short, with 7 bases between. The CDR3 sequence: CASSYDRNTEAFF. DNA of the CDR3: TGTGCCAGCAGTTACGACAGGAACACTGAAGCTTTCTTT.

V and J are TRBV4-1 and TRBJ2-7, with 12 bases lining up with TRBD2. CDR3 length equals 16 residues. CDR1 and CDR2 (germline): MGHRA, YSYEKL. V trimming: 3 bases; J trimming: 4 bases; junction bases outside the gene matches: 7. The CDR3 sequence: CASSQVTSGRRYEQYF. CDR3 DNA sequence: TGCGCCAGCAGCCAGGTTACTAGCGGGAGGCGTTACGAGCAGTACTTC.

This clone was observed a few times. The chain employs TRBV15 and TRBJ1-1, with D possibly being TRBD1 (5 bases). Germline assignment: CDR1 LNHNV and CDR2 YYDKDF (reference sequence). V dropped 0 bases and J dropped 4 bases, with 12 bases sitting between them. This CDR3 comprises 15 residues. In DNA form, the CDR3 reads TGTGCCACCAGCAGAGAGGGGGAACCGGGCACTGAAGCTTTCTTT. Amino acid sequence: CATSREGEPGTEAFF.

This sequence joins TRBV18 and TRBJ1-5, with 7 bases matching TRBD1. Germline loops: CDR1 KGHSH, CDR2 LQKENI. After removal of 3 bases from V and 3 bases from J, the junction contained 8 bases not matched to a gene. This CDR3 is built from 16 residues. The CDR3 DNA sequence: TGTGCCAGCTCACCGAAGGGGGCGCTTGCCAATCAGCCCCAGCATTTT. The encoded protein is CASSPKGALANQPQHF.

This clone was counted only a few times. The chain combines TRBV4-3 with TRBJ2-5; 10 bases line up with TRBD2. J was trimmed by 4 bases and V by 0 bases; bases with no gene match: 5. Germline assignment: CDR1 LGHNA and CDR2 YSLEER. The CDR3 loop spans 16 amino acids. As DNA, the CDR3 is TGCGCCAGCAGCCAAGAACGGCCTAGCGGGAGAGAGACCCAGTACTTC. This encodes CASSQERPSGRETQYF.

The V call is TRBV5-4, the J call TRBJ1-1, with D maybe TRBD1 (5 bases). CDR3 size: 15 residues. The germline gives CDR1 SGHNT, CDR2 YYREEE (reference sequence). V lost 0 bases and J 4 bases, leaving 13 bases between the germline ends. For the CDR3, the DNA is TGTGCCAGCAGCTTGGTACGGGGGGAGGCCACTGAAGCTTTCTTT. Translation: CASSLVRGEATEAFF.

The CDR3 reads CASSLGPPRGTNEKLFF. The DNA for the CDR3 is TGTGCCAGCAGCTTAGGTCCCCCGAGGGGCACTAATGAAAAACTGTTTTTT. V usage is TRBV7-2 and J usage is TRBJ1-4, with D perhaps TRBD1 (5 bases). The CDR3 has 17 residues. CDR1 SGHTA and CDR2 FQGNSA come from the germline V gene. Trimming took off 1 base at V and 2 bases at J, with 14 bases between the two ends.

This chain uses TRBV5-1 with TRBJ2-1; 11 bases line up with TRBD2. Unmatched junction bases numbered 9, after V lost 4 bases and J lost 6 bases. The germline gives CDR1 SGHRS, CDR2 YFSETQ. The CDR3 is 16 amino acids. The CDR3 here is CASSIPTSGGGNEQFF. The CDR3 DNA reads TGCGCCAGCAGCATCCCTACTAGCGGGGGAGGCAATGAGCAGTTCTTC.

The V and J genes are TRBV4-1 and TRBJ2-1; 8 positions agree with TRBD2. From germline, CDR1 is MGHRA and CDR2 YSYEKL. The CDR3 loop spans 18 amino acids. Trimming cost V 1 base and J 2 bases; bases outside gene matches: 10. CDR3 protein: CASSQGSQAGVTYNEQFF. The DNA for the CDR3 is TGCGCCAGCAGCCAAGGTTCCCAAGCGGGAGTCACCTACAATGAGCAGTTCTTC.

This clone was counted a few times. The chain uses TRBV7-9 and TRBJ2-7; TRBD2 matches 11 bases. Germline V gives CDR1 SEHNR, CDR2 FQNEAQ (reference sequence). CDR3 length equals 14 residues. Trimming at V came to 5 bases and at J to 4 bases, leaving 4 bases not matched to a gene. The CDR3 nucleotides read TGTGCCAGCAGCGCATCTAGCGGGAGGTACGAGCAGTACTTC. Translated: CASSASSGRYEQYF.

This rearrangement joins TRBV19 to TRBJ2-3; D may be TRBD1 (6 bases). Germline values: CDR1 LNHDA, CDR2 SQIVND (reference sequence). The V and J ends lost 6 bases and 8 bases respectively, with 15 bases between them. The CDR3 runs to 13 residues. The CDR3 here is CASRAGAQGTQYF. Here the CDR3 DNA reads TGTGCCAGTAGGGCAGGGGCGCAGGGTACGCAGTATTTT.

This clone came up a few times. The sample has other DNA sequences that encode this CDR3 too. The chain uses TRBV7-2 and TRBJ2-1; D is unclear. The CDR3 consists of 11 residues. The germline V gene encodes CDR1 SGHTA and CDR2 FQGNSA. V dropped 5 bases and J dropped 5 bases, with 4 bases sitting between them. CDR3: CASSPDNEQFF. The CDR3 DNA is TGTGCCAGCAGCCCCGACAATGAGCAGTTCTTC.

J is TRBJ1-5 and V is TRBV5-6; D possibly corresponds to TRBD1 (5 bases). The CDR3 contains 16 residues. Germline V lookup: CDR1 SGHDT, CDR2 YYEEEE. Trimming left V 0 bases short and J 9 bases short, with 19 bases between. The CDR3 reads CASSLAGGGKGPPQHF. The CDR3 region has the DNA TGTGCCAGCAGCTTGGCGGGCGGAGGGAAGGGGCCGCCCCAGCATTTT. The full variable domain, with the rest looked up from reference TRBV5-6 and TRBJ1-5, is DAGVTQSPTHLIKTRGQQVTLRCSPKSGHDTVSWYQQALGQGPQFIFQYYEEEERQRGNFPDRFSGHQFPNYSSELNVNALLLGDSALYLCASSLAGGGKGPPQHFGDGTRLSIL.

This chain joins TRBV19 and TRBJ2-5, with D hard to call. CDR3 length: 14 residues. Looked up from germline, CDR1 is LNHDA and CDR2 is SQIVND (reference sequence). The germline V and J ends were trimmed by 5 bases and 5 bases, with 15 bases remaining between them. The CDR3 nucleotides read TGTGCCAGTAGTCAAACTACCGTCGGCGAGACCCAGTACTTC. The encoded protein is CASSQTTVGETQYF. The full variable domain, rest sourced from reference TRBV19 and TRBJ2-5, is DGGITQSPKYLFRKEGQNVTLSCEQNLNHDAMYWYRQDPGQGLRLIYYSQIVNDFQKGDIAEGYSVSREKKESFPLTVTSAQKNPTAFYLCASSQTTVGETQYFGPGTRLLVL.

The CDR3 reads CASSFSRPGYEQYF. The DNA for the CDR3 is TGTGCCAGCAGCTTTTCCCGGCCGGGATACGAGCAGTACTTC. V gene TRBV11-2 combines with J gene TRBJ2-7; the D gene is possibly TRBD2 (5 bases). Trimming took 3 bases from V and 4 from J, leaving 13 bases between them. Germline V lookup: CDR1 SGHAT, CDR2 FQNNGV. The CDR3 extends over 14 amino acids.

CDR3 in amino acids: CASSSPRLGDTEAFF. The CDR3 DNA reads as TGTGCCAGCAGTTCCCCCCGTTTGGGCGACACTGAAGCTTTCTTT. The chain uses TRBV25-1 and TRBJ1-1; D remains unclear. CDR1 is MGHDK, CDR2 SYGVNS, per germline. V gave up 5 bases and J gave up 3 bases, with 16 bases separating them. CDR3 length equals 15 residues.

The chain recombines TRBV11-2 with TRBJ2-7, with D perhaps TRBD1 (6 bases). Trimming took 3 bases from V and 7 from J, leaving 16 bases between them. The germline V gene encodes CDR1 SGHAT and CDR2 FQNNGV. This CDR3 spans 14 amino acids. CDR3 DNA: TGTGCCAGCAGCTTTTTTGGGGTACAGGGAGAGCAGTACTTC. Translating gives CASSFFGVQGEQYF. The full variable domain, its missing parts supplied by reference TRBV11-2 and TRBJ2-7, is EAGVAQSPRYKIIEKRQSVAFWCNPISGHATLYWYQQILGQGPKLLIQFQNNGVVDDSQLPKDRFSAERLKGVDSTLKIQPAKLEDSAVYLCASSFFGVQGEQYFGPGTRLTVT.

The V call is TRBV2, the J call TRBJ2-3, with a weak D call TRBD1 (5 bases). V lost 4 bases and J lost 4, with 15 bases in between. The CDR3 sequence is 15 residues long. Germline CDR1 SNHLY, CDR2 FYNNEI. CDR3 in amino acids: CASSGTTQQADTQYF. In DNA form, the CDR3 reads TGTGCCAGCAGTGGGACAACTCAGCAGGCAGATACGCAGTATTTT.

In nucleotides, the CDR3 is TGTGCCAGCAGCCCCCGTGTCCGACCGGAGACCCAGTACTTC. It codes for CASSPRVRPETQYF. The V and J genes are TRBV7-9 and TRBJ2-5, with D uncertain. Between the trimmed V and J ends, which lost 5 bases and 5 bases, there was a span of 15 bases. The CDR3 loop spans 14 amino acids. The germline gives CDR1 SEHNR, CDR2 FQNEAQ (reference sequence).

The J gene is TRBJ1-2, the V gene TRBV27, with 7 nucleotides matching TRBD1. J gave up 2 bases and V 4 bases, and 7 bases lay outside the gene matches. Germline V CDR1 and CDR2: MNHEY, SMNVEV (reference sequence). The length of the CDR3 is 15 residues. The CDR3 DNA reads as TGTGCCAGCAGTTCGATACACAGGGGCAACTATGGCTACACCTTC. It encodes CASSSIHRGNYGYTF.

This chain links TRBV9 with TRBJ2-2; D possibly matches TRBD1 or TRBD2 (5 bases each). V was trimmed by 6 bases and J by 0 bases, leaving 12 bases between them. In germline, CDR1 is SGDLS, CDR2 YYNGEE. The CDR3 runs 15 residues. The CDR3 sequence is CASTRDPANTGELFF. Written as DNA, the CDR3 is TGTGCCAGCACCCGGGACCCAGCGAACACCGGGGAGCTGTTTTTT. The complete variable domain, with remaining parts taken from reference TRBV9 and TRBJ2-2, reads DSGVTQTPKHLITATGQRVTLRCSPRSGDLSVYWYQQSLDQGLQFLIQYYNGEERAKGNILERFSAQQFPDLHSELNLSSLELGDSALYFCASTRDPANTGELFFGEGSRLTVL.